These T cell receptor beta chains were read from a single sample in a study of T cell repertoires in cytomegalovirus infection. TCRdb fed the reads into MiXCR, producing one record per CDR3 protein. Of around 770,000 distinct CDR3 sequences listed, approximately 32% were seen once; the top ten hold 10% to 15%. For these receptors, no antigen is known. The sequencing used cultured CD8+ T cells from PBMCs, collected from culture after CMV antigen stimulation. The source of these receptors is a human donor in good health (CMV status not recorded). Some clones in this sample may be carry-over from other donors' samples. CDR3s include the opening cysteine and the closing phenylalanine or tryptophan. A D gene is named only where the DNA matches it firmly. Not all rows give a size; the values are once, few, many and, for expanded clones, a class.

size,J,D,V,CDR3,DNA
few,TRBJ2-1,TRBD1,TRBV28,CASSPRPQGYNEQFF,TGTGCCAGCAGTCCCCGCCCACAGGGGTACAATGAGCAGTTCTTC
-,TRBJ2-1,-,TRBV18,CASSRADGWTNEQFF,TGTGCCAGCTCACGCGCGGACGGTTGGACCAATGAGCAGTTCTTC
-,TRBJ1-1,-,TRBV7-9,CASSFSRWGENTEAFF,TGTGCCAGCAGCTTCTCTCGTTGGGGGGAGAACACTGAAGCTTTCTTT
many,TRBJ2-1,-,TRBV7-2,CASSLNGRYNEQFF,TGTGCCAGCAGCTTAAATGGTAGATACAATGAGCAGTTCTTC
-,TRBJ1-4,-,TRBV4-2,CASSQDKKGRASATNEKLFF,TGTGCCAGCAGCCAAGATAAAAAGGGTAGGGCGTCGGCAACTAATGAAAAACTGTTTTTT
many,TRBJ2-6,TRBD1,TRBV18,CASSPYGTAGANVLTF,TGTGCCAGCTCACCATACGGGACAGCTGGGGCCAACGTCCTGACTTTC
-,TRBJ1-2,-,TRBV2,CASSEALRGDGYTF,TGTGCCAGCAGTGAAGCGCTTCGGGGAGATGGCTACACCTTC
few,TRBJ2-7,-,TRBV6-5,CASSYSQREQYF,TGTGCCAGCAGTTACTCGCAGAGGGAGCAGTACTTC
-,TRBJ1-2,-,TRBV2,CASPLQGAHGYTF,TGTGCCAGCCCTCTTCAGGGAGCCCATGGCTACACCTTC
many,TRBJ2-5,TRBD1,TRBV11-1,CASSPGQGVQETQYF,TGTGCCAGCAGCCCCGGACAGGGAGTCCAAGAGACCCAGTACTTC
many,TRBJ2-1,-,TRBV7-8,CASSWRDNEQFF,TGTGCCAGCAGCTGGCGCGATAATGAGCAGTTCTTC
-,TRBJ2-2,-,TRBV27,CASSFSGTFTGELFF,TGTGCCAGCAGTTTCTCCGGGACTTTCACCGGGGAGCTGTTTTTT
-,TRBJ2-5,-,TRBV28,CATRGFPETQYF,TGTGCCACCCGGGGGTTCCCAGAGACCCAGTACTTC
-,TRBJ1-4,-,TRBV20-1,CSAREGRIEKLFF,TGCAGTGCGAGGGAGGGGAGGATTGAAAAACTGTTTTTT
-,TRBJ2-2,-,TRBV7-9,CASSLTASRGTGELFF,TGTGCCAGCAGCTTAACAGCCTCACGCGGGACCGGGGAGCTGTTTTTT
few,TRBJ2-7,TRBD1,TRBV7-9,CASSETGGQQYF,TGTGCCAGCAGCGAGACAGGGGGCCAGCAGTACTTC